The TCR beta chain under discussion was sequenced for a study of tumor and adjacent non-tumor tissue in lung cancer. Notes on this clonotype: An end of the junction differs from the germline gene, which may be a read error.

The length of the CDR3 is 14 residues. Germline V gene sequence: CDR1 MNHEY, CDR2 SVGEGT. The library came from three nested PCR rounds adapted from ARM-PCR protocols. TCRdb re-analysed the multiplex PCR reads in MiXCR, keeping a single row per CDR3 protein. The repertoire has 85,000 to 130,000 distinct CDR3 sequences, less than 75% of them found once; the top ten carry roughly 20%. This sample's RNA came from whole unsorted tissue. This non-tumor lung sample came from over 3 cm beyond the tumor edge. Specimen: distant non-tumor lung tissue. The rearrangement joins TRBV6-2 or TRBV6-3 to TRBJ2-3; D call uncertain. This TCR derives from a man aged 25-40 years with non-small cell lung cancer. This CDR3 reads CVSSGLVLGGTQYF. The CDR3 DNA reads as TGTGTCAGCAGTGGGCTAGTGCTAGGTGGTACGCAGTATTTT.